This TCR beta chain was recorded in a study of T cell repertoires in cytomegalovirus infection. TCRdb passed the reads through MiXCR, listing each CDR3 protein once. The sample yields 640,000 or so distinct CDR3 sequences, approximately 33% seen once. The germline V gene encodes CDR1 SEHNR and CDR2 FQNEAQ (reference sequence). CDR3 length: 17 residues. Germline trimming cut 5 bases from V and 4 bases from J; bases unmatched to any gene: 14. To note about this clonotype: Its matching antigen is unknown.

Here the sequenced sample was cultured PBMCs, taken from culture after CMV antigen stimulation. The chain has TRBV7-9 and TRBJ2-1, with TRBD1 identical over 7 bases. This TCR came from a human donor in good health (CMV status not recorded). Some clones in this sample may be carry-over from other donors' samples. CDR3 DNA sequence: TGTGCCAGCAGCAATCAACGATACAGGGGTCGGTACAATGAGCAGTTCTTC. Its translation is CASSNQRYRGRYNEQFF. Drawing the rest from reference TRBV7-9 and TRBJ2-1, the complete variable domain is DTGVSQNPRHKITKRGQNVTFRCDPISEHNRLYWYRQTLGQGPEFLTYFQNEAQLEKSRLLSDRFSAERPKGSFSTLEIQRTEQGDSAMYLCASSNQRYRGRYNEQFFGPGTRLTVL.